Following are 4 T cell receptor beta chains from one sample sequenced in a study of molecular identifiers for immune sequencing clone quantification. TCRdb processed the PCR reads anew with MiXCR; each CDR3 protein has one entry. The profile shows nearly 650,000 distinct CDR3 sequences, 25% of them singletons. Sequences were obtained from naive CD8+ T cells from blood, with Jurkat cell RNA spiked in. Sample subset: FACS-sorted CD8+CD4-CCR7+CD45RA+ naive T cells. The receptors were sampled from a human donor in good health. Some libraries in this study had Jurkat cell RNA spiked in.

The CDR3 spells CASSLEWGAGNQPQHF. DNA for the CDR3: TGTGCCAGCAGCTTGGAGTGGGGTGCGGGCAATCAGCCCCAGCATTTT. J is TRBJ1-5 and V is TRBV5-5; D is unresolved. The germline gives CDR1 SGHKS, CDR2 YYEKEE (reference sequence). The ends were cut back, 0 bases at V and 2 bases at J, with 12 bases in the middle. There are 16 residues in the CDR3.

This clonotype occurred a few times. The rearrangement links TRBV28 to TRBJ2-7; 7 bases line up with TRBD2. Germline V gives CDR1 MDHEN, CDR2 SYDVKM. V lost 5 bases, J lost 0 bases, and 7 bases stayed unmatched. The CDR3 has 15 residues. This CDR3 reads CASSKGLGPSYEQYF. In DNA, the CDR3 is TGTGCCAGCAGTAAAGGACTAGGGCCCTCCTACGAGCAGTACTTC.

This clonotype appeared many times. The V call is TRBV7-9, the J call TRBJ2-2, with D perhaps matching TRBD1 or TRBD2 (5 bases each). The CDR3 length is 15 residues. V lost 4 bases to trimming and J lost 2 bases, with 11 bases between them. Germline loops: CDR1 SEHNR, CDR2 FQNEAQ (reference sequence). The CDR3 region is CASSSDGANTGELFF. CDR3 in DNA: TGTGCCAGCAGCTCCGACGGGGCTAACACCGGGGAGCTGTTTTTT.

This clonotype was seen a handful of times. The chain links TRBV7-9 to TRBJ2-1; either TRBD1 or TRBD2 may fit D (5 bases each). This CDR3 region has 13 residues. Trimming left V 4 bases short and J 7 bases short, with 11 bases between. Germline CDR1 SEHNR, CDR2 FQNEAQ (reference sequence). The CDR3 nucleotides are TGTGCCAGCAGCTGGGGGTTATGGAATGAGCAGTTCTTC. This codes for CASSWGLWNEQFF.